Below, 26 T cell receptor beta chains from the same sample are listed, as sequenced in a study of cytomegalovirus exposure and HLA in healthy donors. The PCR had 60 Vbeta and 13 Jbeta primers. Sequencing was performed with immunoSEQ multiplex PCR; in TCRdb, only in-frame clones are kept and a portion is missing. The data show around 140,000 clones, with around 84% seen just once and 2.4% held by the top ten. Source material: PBMCs. The source is a man in his fifties or sixties in good health and CMV-seronegative.

The chain links TRBV7-8 to TRBJ2-5, with D tentatively TRBD1 (5 bases). Germline loops: CDR1 SGHVS, CDR2 FQNEAQ. There are 15 residues in the CDR3. V lost 1 base, J lost 0 bases, and 9 bases lay in between. CDR3 sequence (DNA): TGTGCCAGCAGCTTAGAAGGGGCGTACCAAGAGACCCAGTACTTC. Translating gives CASSLEGAYQETQYF.

This clone showed up just a few times. The rearrangement links TRBV6-1 to TRBJ1-2; possibly TRBD1 for D (6 bases). Germline lookup yields CDR1 MNHNS and CDR2 SASEGT. V lost 0 bases, J lost 14 bases, and 10 bases lay in between. The CDR3 covers 11 residues. Here the CDR3 DNA reads TGTGCCAGCAGTGAAGCGTTTGGACAGACCTTC. Residues: CASSEAFGQTF.

This clone was recorded a few times. V gene TRBV30 combines with J gene TRBJ2-7; unclear D gene. Trimming shortened V by 4 bases and J by 5 bases, and 9 bases separated the two germline ends. The CDR3 is 11 amino acids. Germline lookup yields CDR1 GTSNPN and CDR2 SVGIG (reference sequence). Here the CDR3 reads CAWTAGHEQYF. The CDR3 DNA is TGTGCCTGGACGGCAGGCCACGAGCAGTACTTC.

The rearrangement links TRBV7-2 to TRBJ2-3; D unclear. Germline CDR1 is SGHTA and CDR2 is FQGNSA. The CDR3 is 13 amino acids. V was trimmed by 8 bases and J by 2 bases, leaving 11 bases between them. The CDR3 sequence is CASSDGYTDTQYF. CDR3 bases: TGTGCCAGCTCCGACGGGTACACAGATACGCAGTATTTT.

This clone was recorded once. At one boundary the junction diverges from the germline segment, which might be a read error. The chain is built from TRBV19 and TRBJ1-4; 8 nucleotides align to TRBD1. CDR3 length: 14 amino acids. CDR1 and CDR2 from the germline V gene are LNHDA and SQIVND (reference sequence). The CDR3, as DNA: TGTGCCAGTAGCATAGGGGACAGGCCAATTCAGCTTTTTTTT. Protein: CASSIGDRPIQLFF.

The J gene is TRBJ1-5, the V gene TRBV5-6; TRBD1 is a possible D gene (5 bases). The CDR3 loop spans 16 amino acids. Trimming removed 4 bases at V and 2 bases at J, with 16 bases between. Germline-derived CDR1 and CDR2 are SGHDT and YYEEEE. CDR3 in amino acids: CASSRRSGSGNQPQHF. CDR3 bases: TGTGCCAGCAGCCGGCGTTCAGGGTCAGGCAATCAGCCCCAGCATTTT.

The chain is built from TRBV9 and TRBJ2-7, with D possibly matching TRBD1 (6 bases). Germline V gives CDR1 SGDLS, CDR2 YYNGEE. This CDR3 has 14 amino acids. Trimming removed 5 bases from V and 0 bases from J, with 12 bases in between. The CDR3 coding sequence is TGTGCCAGCAGTCCACAGGGAAGCTCCTACGAGCAGTACTTC. This gives the protein CASSPQGSSYEQYF.

J is TRBJ2-7 and V is TRBV7-9; D call uncertain. The germline CDR1 and CDR2 sequences are SEHNR and FQNEAQ (reference sequence). The CDR3 loop spans 14 amino acids. The V gene lost 2 bases and the J gene lost 4 bases, with 12 bases spanning the gap. CDR3 protein: CASSLSTRGYEQYF. The CDR3 bases are TGTGCCAGCAGCTTATCTACGCGTGGTTACGAGCAGTACTTC.

Written as DNA, the CDR3 is TGCGCCAGCAGCCCGGGGGCCAGACACAGGGGGACCGGGGAGCTGTTTTTT. Translating gives CASSPGARHRGTGELFF. The rearrangement uses TRBV5-1 and TRBJ2-2, with TRBD1 matching 8 bases. The CDR3 is 17 amino acids. The junction had 13 bases not matched to a gene; V was cut back by 4 bases and J by 5 bases. Germline V CDR1 and CDR2: SGHRS, YFSETQ.

The J gene is TRBJ1-1, the V gene TRBV7-8; D might be TRBD1 (5 bases). V was shortened by 5 bases and J by 0 bases, with 16 bases between the two germline ends. Looked up from germline, CDR1 is SGHVS and CDR2 is FQNEAQ. The CDR3 extends over 16 amino acids. CDR3 residues: CASSPVGAGMNTEAFF. Written as DNA, the CDR3 is TGTGCCAGCAGCCCCGTCGGGGCGGGGATGAACACTGAAGCTTTCTTT. The full variable domain, in which reference TRBV7-8 and TRBJ1-1 provide the parts outside the CDR3, is GAGVSQSPRYKVAKRGQDVALRCDPISGHVSLFWYQQALGQGPEFLTYFQNEAQLDKSGLPSDRFFAERPEGSVSTLKIQRTQQEDSAVYLCASSPVGAGMNTEAFFGQGTRLTVV.

The V gene is TRBV10-1, the J gene TRBJ2-1, with TRBD2 matching 9 bases. The CDR3 loop spans 15 amino acids. Germline CDR1 and CDR2: WNHNN and SYGVQD (reference sequence). Unmatched junction bases numbered 12, after V lost 8 bases and J lost 7 bases. In DNA form, the CDR3 reads TGCGCCAGCGGTCGGGCGGGAGGGCCGGAGAATGAGCAGTTCTTC. This translates into CASGRAGGPENEQFF.

The V gene is TRBV27, the J gene TRBJ2-1, with 14 bases aligning to TRBD2. V lost 5 bases to trimming and J lost 3 bases; unmatched junction nucleotides: 15. Looked up from germline, CDR1 is MNHEY and CDR2 is SMNVEV (reference sequence). The CDR3 covers 20 residues. CDR3 sequence reads: CASSPTKPGLAGDRYNEQFF. CDR3 in DNA: TGTGCCAGCAGTCCAACCAAACCGGGACTAGCGGGAGATCGCTACAATGAGCAGTTCTTC.

The rearrangement joins TRBV6-6 to TRBJ2-5; 7 nucleotides align to TRBD1. The V gene's germline CDR1 is MNHNY and CDR2 SVGAGI (reference sequence). V lost 6 bases to trimming and J lost 5 bases; unmatched junction nucleotides: 12. The CDR3 runs to 15 residues. The chain's CDR3 is CASRQGQGVIETQYF. The CDR3 DNA follows: TGTGCCAGCAGGCAGGGGCAGGGGGTAATCGAGACCCAGTACTTC.

The CDR3 region has the DNA TGTGCCAGCAAAACTAATGGGCTAGCGGGAGGAGTGGGGCAGTTCTTC. The encoded protein is CASKTNGLAGGVGQFF. The chain uses TRBV7-2 and TRBJ2-1; TRBD2 aligns across 11 bases. After removal of 7 bases from V and 12 bases from J, the junction contained 17 bases not matched to a gene. This CDR3 is built from 16 residues. CDR1 is SGHTA, CDR2 FQGNSA, per germline.

V is TRBV5-6 and J is TRBJ2-3; the D gene is possibly TRBD2 (6 bases). This CDR3 comprises 14 residues. Trimming shortened V by 5 bases and J by 2 bases, and 12 bases separated the two germline ends. Germline V gene data show CDR1 as SGHDT and CDR2 as YYEEEE. CDR3: CASRGGLTTDTQYF. CDR3 DNA sequence: TGTGCCAGCAGGGGAGGCCTTACCACAGATACGCAGTATTTT.

The chain recombines TRBV7-9 with TRBJ1-4; 7 bases line up with TRBD1. CDR1 and CDR2 (germline): SEHNR, FQNEAQ (reference sequence). The V and J ends lost 0 bases and 7 bases, in that order; junction bases with no gene match: 5. The CDR3 runs 15 residues. As DNA, the CDR3 is TGTGCCAGCAGCTTAGCGGGGACAGAGGGTGAAAAACTGTTTTTT. Residues: CASSLAGTEGEKLFF. The complete variable domain, with remaining parts taken from reference TRBV7-9 and TRBJ1-4, reads DTGVSQNPRHKITKRGQNVTFRCDPISEHNRLYWYRQTLGQGPEFLTYFQNEAQLEKSRLLSDRFSAERPKGSFSTLEIQRTEQGDSAMYLCASSLAGTEGEKLFFGSGTQLSVL.

This clone has only one observation. CDR3 amino acids: CASGLTGLYTEAFF. CDR3 sequence (DNA): TGTGCCAGTGGACTCACTGGGTTGTACACTGAAGCTTTCTTT. This chain connects TRBV19 to TRBJ1-1; D gene unclear. Trimming removed 8 bases at V and 3 bases at J, with 16 bases between. This CDR3 comprises 14 residues. Germline CDR1 LNHDA, CDR2 SQIVND (reference sequence).

The chain links TRBV13 to TRBJ1-1; a possible D gene is TRBD1 (5 bases). V lost 5 bases, J lost 1 base, and 8 bases lay in between. This CDR3 is built from 13 residues. Germline CDR1 PRHDT, CDR2 FYEKMQ (reference sequence). CDR3 in amino acids: CASSKTENTEAFF. As DNA, the CDR3 is TGTGCCAGCAGCAAGACAGAGAACACTGAAGCTTTCTTT.

The genes are TRBV6-5 and TRBJ1-2; 7 bases map to TRBD1. V trimming: 5 bases; J trimming: 4 bases; junction bases outside the gene matches: 4. This CDR3 is 13 amino acids long. Per the germline V gene, CDR1 is MNHEY and CDR2 is SVGAGI. DNA for the CDR3: TGTGCCAGCAGTCCTCGGACAGGCTATGGCTACACCTTC. Encoded protein: CASSPRTGYGYTF.

The chain couples TRBV5-1 to TRBJ2-7; D is perhaps TRBD2 (6 bases). V was shortened by 0 bases and J by 0 bases, with 13 bases between the two germline ends. Looked up from germline, CDR1 is SGHRS and CDR2 is YFSETQ. The CDR3 spans 16 residues. The CDR3 protein is CASSLEGTRGSYEQYF. CDR3 DNA: TGCGCCAGCAGCTTGGAGGGCACGCGGGGCTCCTACGAGCAGTACTTC.

Notes on this clone: The identical CDR3 is also encoded by other nucleotide sequences in the sample. This chain uses TRBV5-1 with TRBJ1-1, with 8 bases aligning to TRBD1. Germline CDR1 and CDR2: SGHRS and YFSETQ. Trimming took 4 bases from V and 4 from J; bases not matched to a gene: 3. The CDR3 consists of 13 residues. CDR3 residues: CASSPDRGTEAFF. CDR3 coding DNA: TGCGCCAGCAGCCCAGACAGGGGCACTGAAGCTTTCTTT. Full variable domain (missing parts from reference TRBV5-1 and TRBJ1-1): KAGVTQTPRYLIKTRGQQVTLSCSPISGHRSVSWYQQTPGQGLQFLFEYFSETQRNKGNFPGRFSGRQFSNSRSEMNVSTLELGDSALYLCASSPDRGTEAFFGQGTRLTVV.

The chain carries TRBV9 and TRBJ2-1, with TRBD2 matching over 11 bases. With 1 base clipped from V and 4 bases from J, the junction kept 1 base outside the gene matches. CDR1 and CDR2 (germline): SGDLS, YYNGEE. The CDR3 length is 15 residues. The CDR3 sequence: CASSVRTSGYNEQFF. The CDR3, as DNA: TGTGCCAGCAGCGTAAGGACTAGCGGGTACAATGAGCAGTTCTTC.

The chain uses TRBV19 and TRBJ2-7, with a possible D match to TRBD1 (6 bases). Germline V gene lookup returns CDR1 LNHDA and CDR2 SQIVND (reference sequence). The CDR3 extends over 12 amino acids. Trimming pared 5 bases from V and 6 bases from J, leaving 11 bases between. CDR3 sequence: CASSQGWSEQYF. DNA for the CDR3: TGTGCCAGTAGTCAGGGGTGGAGCGAGCAGTACTTC. Combining the CDR3 with reference TRBV19 and TRBJ2-7 gives the whole variable domain DGGITQSPKYLFRKEGQNVTLSCEQNLNHDAMYWYRQDPGQGLRLIYYSQIVNDFQKGDIAEGYSVSREKKESFPLTVTSAQKNPTAFYLCASSQGWSEQYFGPGTRLTVT.

This rearrangement joins TRBV5-1 to TRBJ1-2; 11 nucleotides agree with TRBD1. Germline-derived CDR1 and CDR2 are SGHRS and YFSETQ. The junction had 6 bases not matched to a gene; V was cut back by 4 bases and J by 1 base. The CDR3 consists of 16 residues. The CDR3 DNA reads TGCGCCAGCAGCCCAGGGACAGGGGGATTTAACTATGGCTACACCTTC. This encodes CASSPGTGGFNYGYTF.

In regard to this clone: One end of the junction does not line up with germline, which may come from a read error. The CDR3 loop is CATSREPGENQPQHF. The DNA of the CDR3 is TGTGCCACCAGCCGAGAGCCAGGGGAGAATCAGCCCCAGCATTTT. This chain connects TRBV15 to TRBJ1-5, with TRBD1 as a possible D gene (6 bases). Germline V lookup: CDR1 LNHNV, CDR2 YYDKDF (reference sequence). The CDR3 spans 15 residues.

The CDR3 region is CASSPSRGVYEQYF. The CDR3 DNA sequence: TGTGCCAGCAGTCCATCCAGGGGGGTCTACGAGCAGTACTTC. This sequence joins TRBV4-2 and TRBJ2-7, with D perhaps matching TRBD1 (7 bases). This CDR3 has 14 amino acids. Trimming stripped 6 bases from V and 3 bases from J, with 15 bases between. Germline-derived CDR1 and CDR2 are LGHNA and YNFKEQ.